The 29 T cell receptor beta chains given below trace back to one sample, sequenced in a study of T cell responses to AZD1222 COVID-19 vaccine. Using immunoSEQ multiplex PCR, the repertoire was profiled, and TCRdb retains in-frame clones only, with some absent. The table records about 110,000 clones, over 75% of them present only once. Material: peripheral blood, obtained on day 0 of AZD1222 vaccination. These receptors were taken from an adult in good health.

A few counts support this clone. V is TRBV6-5 and J is TRBJ2-3; 7 nucleotides agree with TRBD2. The J segment lost 2 bases and the V segment lost 6 bases, leaving 8 bases of the junction unmatched. The germline V gene encodes CDR1 MNHEY and CDR2 SVGAGI. The CDR3 length is 15 residues. CDR3 in amino acids: CASRLPSGLTDTQYF. Written as DNA, the CDR3 is TGTGCCAGCAGGCTCCCTAGCGGTCTCACAGATACGCAGTATTTT.

The chain carries TRBV7-8 and TRBJ1-5, with 9 bases lining up with TRBD1. The CDR3 sequence is 14 residues long. Germline CDR1 is SGHVS and CDR2 is FQNEAQ. V gave up 7 bases and J gave up 3 bases; unmatched junction bases: 4. The chain's CDR3 is CASNDRGNNQPQHF. CDR3 coding DNA: TGTGCCAGCAACGACAGGGGGAACAATCAGCCCCAGCATTTT.

DNA for the CDR3: TGCGCCAGCAGCCGCGGGGGATTCGACACTGAAGCTTTCTTT. It is translated as CASSRGGFDTEAFF. This sequence joins TRBV4-3 and TRBJ1-1; tentatively, D is TRBD1 (5 bases). V was cut by 4 bases and J by 3 bases, with 12 bases left in between. CDR1 and CDR2 (germline): LGHNA, YSLEER. The length of the CDR3 is 14 residues.

The CDR3 reads CASSLGSWGGSNQPQHF. CDR3 nucleotide sequence: TGTGCCAGCAGCTTAGGGTCCTGGGGAGGGAGCAATCAGCCCCAGCATTTT. This rearrangement joins TRBV7-9 to TRBJ1-5; D gene uncertain. Between the trimmed V and J ends, which lost 1 base and 1 base, there was a span of 14 bases. This CDR3 comprises 17 residues. Germline V gene sequence: CDR1 SEHNR, CDR2 FQNEAQ (reference sequence).

CDR3 amino acids: CASSLAGGQVGYEQYF. DNA of the CDR3: TGTGCCAGCAGCTTAGCAGGCGGTCAGGTGGGTTACGAGCAGTACTTC. The chain has TRBV7-8 and TRBJ2-7, with unresolved D. Trimming took off 0 bases at V and 4 bases at J, with 16 bases between the two ends. The germline CDR1 and CDR2 sequences are SGHVS and FQNEAQ. CDR3 length: 16 residues.

This clone was recorded a few times. The V call is TRBV28, the J call TRBJ2-7, with D tentatively TRBD1 (6 bases). V lost 10 bases, J lost 2 bases, and 21 bases lay in between. The CDR3 is made up of 15 amino acids. CDR1 is MDHEN, CDR2 SYDVKM, per germline. Here the CDR3 reads CATQGRGGNPYEQYF. The CDR3 DNA reads TGTGCCACCCAGGGCAGGGGCGGCAACCCCTACGAGCAGTACTTC.

The V call is TRBV28, the J call TRBJ1-2; weak D call: TRBD1 (6 bases). The CDR3 consists of 13 residues. The germline gives CDR1 MDHEN, CDR2 SYDVKM. The V end lost 5 bases, the J end lost 5 bases, and 12 bases lay between the germline ends. The CDR3 is CASSLTGTYGYTF. CDR3 nucleotide sequence: TGTGCCAGCAGTCTCACAGGGACTTATGGCTACACCTTC.

The rearrangement uses TRBV14 and TRBJ2-5; TRBD2 matches at 10 bases. This CDR3 has 14 amino acids. Germline values: CDR1 SGHDN, CDR2 FVKESK. J gave up 4 bases and V 3 bases, and 2 bases lay outside the gene matches. CDR3 sequence: CASSQTSGLETQYF. In DNA, the CDR3 is TGTGCCAGCAGCCAGACTAGCGGGTTAGAGACCCAGTACTTC.

The V and J genes are TRBV5-1 and TRBJ2-7, with D perhaps matching TRBD1 or TRBD2 (5 bases each). Germline lookup yields CDR1 SGHRS and CDR2 YFSETQ. The CDR3 loop spans 13 amino acids. Trimming removed 4 bases from V and 3 bases from J, with 11 bases in between. The DNA for the CDR3 is TGCGCCAGCAGCCCGGGACGGAACTACGAGCAGTACTTC. Its protein is CASSPGRNYEQYF.

This clone turned up a few times. The chain carries TRBV7-2 and TRBJ2-5; TRBD1 or TRBD2 may be the D gene (5 bases each). CDR3 length: 14 amino acids. The V gene lost 2 bases and the J gene lost 5 bases, with 12 bases spanning the gap. Germline-derived CDR1 and CDR2 are SGHTA and FQGNSA. The CDR3 sequence is CASSLWGPGETQYF. CDR3 DNA: TGTGCCAGCAGCTTATGGGGACCTGGGGAGACCCAGTACTTC.

The J gene is TRBJ1-1, the V gene TRBV12-5; D call uncertain. V was pared by 6 bases and J by 3 bases, with 17 bases between. The CDR3 consists of 15 residues. The germline V gene has CDR1 LGHNT and CDR2 FRNRAP. The CDR3 reads CASGYPGPEDTEAFF. CDR3 sequence (DNA): TGTGCTAGTGGCTACCCAGGACCGGAGGACACTGAAGCTTTCTTT.

The chain couples TRBV28 to TRBJ1-6; 8 positions agree with TRBD1. The CDR3 consists of 14 residues. From germline, CDR1 is MDHEN and CDR2 SYDVKM. V was pared by 9 bases and J by 8 bases, with 9 bases of the junction left unmatched. CDR3 nucleotides: TGTGCCAGTAAAGTCGACAGGGGTTATTCACCCCTCCACTTT. Encoded protein: CASKVDRGYSPLHF. The whole variable domain, filled in from reference TRBV28 and TRBJ1-6, reads DVKVTQSSRYLVKRTGEKVFLECVQDMDHENMFWYRQDPGLGLRLIYFSYDVKMKEKGDIPEGYSVSREKKERFSLILESASTNQTSMYLCASKVDRGYSPLHFGNGTRLTVT.

This clone appeared a few times. V and J are TRBV28 and TRBJ2-3; possibly TRBD1 or TRBD2 for D (5 bases each). The V and J ends lost 8 bases and 2 bases respectively, with 17 bases between them. This CDR3 contains 15 residues. CDR1 MDHEN and CDR2 SYDVKM come from the germline V gene. The CDR3 loop reads CASVTGQEYTDTQYF. DNA for the CDR3: TGTGCCAGCGTCACGGGGCAGGAGTACACAGATACGCAGTATTTT.

This clone was found a few times. V gene TRBV3-1 (or the pseudogene TRBV3-2) combines with J gene TRBJ1-2; 9 bases map to TRBD1. The CDR3 runs to 15 residues. Germline V CDR1 and CDR2: LGHDT, YNNKEL (reference sequence). The junction had 4 bases not matched to a gene; V was cut back by 2 bases and J by 3 bases. The CDR3 loop reads CASSQQDRGDYGYTF. CDR3 sequence (DNA): TGTGCCAGCAGCCAACAGGACAGGGGAGACTATGGCTACACCTTC.

This clone was counted a few times. Different DNA sequences within this sample yield the same CDR3. V usage is TRBV7-2 and J usage is TRBJ1-2; 10 nucleotides line up with TRBD1. From germline, CDR1 is SGHTA and CDR2 FQGNSA. V shed 3 bases and J 2 bases; nucleotides not matched to a gene: 0. The CDR3 totals 14 residues. CDR3 loop: CASSLDRGNYGYTF. CDR3 DNA: TGTGCCAGCAGCTTGGACAGGGGGAACTATGGCTACACCTTC. Combining the CDR3 with reference TRBV7-2 and TRBJ1-2 gives the whole variable domain GAGVSQSPSNKVTEKGKDVELRCDPISGHTALYWYRQSLGQGLEFLIYFQGNSAPDKSGLPSDRFSAERTGGSVSTLTIQRTQQEDSAVYLCASSLDRGNYGYTFGSGTRLTVV.

CDR3 sequence (DNA): TGTGCCAGCAGTGGGACAGGGGTTGGTCAGCCCCAGCATTTT. Protein product: CASSGTGVGQPQHF. The chain carries TRBV6-2 or TRBV6-3 and TRBJ1-5, with 10 bases fitting TRBD1. Unmatched junction bases numbered 4, after V lost 5 bases and J lost 6 bases. CDR3 length: 14 amino acids. Germline values: CDR1 MNHEY, CDR2 SVGEGT.

The CDR3 nucleotides are TGTGCCAGCAGCTTAGACATGAGCGGGGAGCTGTTTTTT. This sequence encodes CASSLDMSGELFF. This sequence joins TRBV11-3 and TRBJ2-2; no firm D call. V was trimmed by 0 bases and J by 7 bases, leaving 6 bases between them. CDR3 size: 13 residues. The germline V gene has CDR1 SGHNT and CDR2 YENEEA.

This chain connects TRBV24-1 to TRBJ1-1; 9 nucleotides align to TRBD1. Germline-derived CDR1 and CDR2 are KGHDR and SFDVKD. The trim removed 3 bases at V and 5 bases at J, leaving 3 bases unmatched. CDR3 size: 14 residues. CDR3 nucleotide sequence: TGTGCCACCAGTGATCCGACAGGGGGAACTGAAGCTTTCTTT. Residues: CATSDPTGGTEAFF.

The chain couples TRBV4-1 to TRBJ2-3; 16 bases match TRBD2. V gave up 1 base and J gave up 5 bases; unmatched junction bases: 6. From germline, CDR1 is MGHRA and CDR2 YSYEKL. The CDR3 spans 18 residues. The CDR3 here is CASSQAGTSGGVRDTQYF. CDR3 coding DNA: TGCGCCAGCAGCCAAGCTGGGACTAGCGGGGGGGTCAGAGATACGCAGTATTTT.

This chain links TRBV3-1 (or the pseudogene TRBV3-2) with TRBJ2-7; no reliable D call. V lost 1 base and J 3 bases, leaving 10 bases between the germline ends. CDR1 and CDR2 from the germline V gene are LGHDT and YNNKEL (reference sequence). The CDR3 runs 14 residues. CDR3 nucleotide sequence: TGTGCCAGCAGCCAAGGACTGGTGAGCTACGAGCAGTACTTC. As protein: CASSQGLVSYEQYF.

This clone has just one count. The rearrangement joins TRBV11-2 to TRBJ1-1, with D maybe TRBD1 (5 bases). The CDR3 is 15 amino acids. The germline V gene has CDR1 SGHAT and CDR2 FQNNGV. Trimming took off 1 base at V and 1 base at J, with 10 bases between the two ends. CDR3 DNA sequence: TGTGCCAGCAGCTTAGCCCCAGGGACGAACACTGAAGCTTTCTTT. Translating gives CASSLAPGTNTEAFF.

J is TRBJ1-4 and V is TRBV7-8; tentative D call: TRBD1 (6 bases). Trimming pared 2 bases from V and 8 bases from J, leaving 15 bases between. CDR3 size: 15 residues. Germline V gene data show CDR1 as SGHVS and CDR2 as FQNEAQ. CDR3 DNA sequence: TGTGCCAGCAGCTTAAGGGAAGCAGGGGACGAAAAACTGTTTTTT. Amino acid sequence: CASSLREAGDEKLFF.

V usage is TRBV9 and J usage is TRBJ1-6, with TRBD1 matching 10 bases. Germline CDR1 is SGDLS and CDR2 is YYNGEE. With 4 bases clipped from V and 12 bases from J, the junction kept 7 bases outside the gene matches. There are 14 residues in the CDR3. The CDR3 is CASSRQGAGEPLHF. The CDR3 region has the DNA TGTGCCAGCAGCCGACAGGGGGCGGGAGAACCCCTCCACTTT.

V gene TRBV27 combines with J gene TRBJ2-7, with D hard to call. V was pared by 5 bases and J by 7 bases, with 12 bases between. Germline lookup yields CDR1 MNHEY and CDR2 SMNVEV (reference sequence). The CDR3 has 12 amino acids. The CDR3 here is CASSRPPEEQYF. CDR3 DNA sequence: TGTGCCAGCAGTCGCCCCCCAGAAGAGCAGTACTTC.

V usage is TRBV19 and J usage is TRBJ1-5, with D tentatively TRBD1 (5 bases). This CDR3 contains 16 residues. Trimming removed 1 base at V and 7 bases at J, with 17 bases between. Looked up from germline, CDR1 is LNHDA and CDR2 is SQIVND (reference sequence). The CDR3: CASSIVPGSGSQPQHF. For the CDR3, the DNA is TGTGCCAGTAGTATAGTACCAGGGAGTGGTAGCCAGCCCCAGCATTTT.

This clone was found a few times. This CDR3 is also generated by other DNA sequences in the sample. The gene calls are TRBV27 and TRBJ1-2; D is undetermined. Trimming took off 8 bases at V and 0 bases at J, with 10 bases between the two ends. Germline V gene sequence: CDR1 MNHEY, CDR2 SMNVEV (reference sequence). CDR3 length: 13 residues. CDR3 amino acids: CASRLGANYGYTF. Written as DNA, the CDR3 is TGTGCCAGCCGACTCGGAGCTAACTATGGCTACACCTTC.

V usage is TRBV5-1 and J usage is TRBJ1-2, with TRBD1 identical over 7 bases. The CDR3 runs 15 residues. Germline CDR1 reads SGHRS; CDR2 reads YFSETQ. V shed 3 bases, J shed 2 bases, and the junction held 7 bases outside the gene matches. The CDR3 spells CASSSRQGTNYGYTF. The CDR3 nucleotides read TGCGCCAGCAGCTCCCGACAGGGTACCAACTATGGCTACACCTTC.

V and J are TRBV7-2 and TRBJ2-3; 7 bases align to TRBD1. V shed 6 bases and J 1 base; nucleotides not matched to a gene: 7. From germline, CDR1 is SGHTA and CDR2 FQGNSA. CDR3 size: 15 residues. CDR3 protein: CASSMMQGGTDTQYF. The CDR3 DNA reads TGTGCCAGCAGTATGATGCAGGGGGGCACAGATACGCAGTATTTT.

The chain couples TRBV6-2 or TRBV6-3 to TRBJ1-2, with D possibly being TRBD1 (5 bases). The germline gives CDR1 MNHEY, CDR2 SVGEGT. V was shortened by 7 bases and J by 7 bases, with 16 bases between the two germline ends. The CDR3 sequence is 13 residues long. The CDR3: CASTPGGALGYTF. The CDR3 region has the DNA TGTGCCAGCACCCCCGGCGGGGCGCTTGGCTACACCTTC.